A selection of T cell receptor beta chains follows, all from one sample in a study of vaccination and CD4 T cells after COVID-19. Antigens for these TCRs are unknown. TCRdb passed the PCR reads through MiXCR, listing each CDR3 protein once. The sample contains just under 20,000 distinct CDR3 sequences, approximately 52% of which appear only once. The specimen sequenced was CD4+ T cells from blood, cultured in vitro. The origin of the receptors is a human donor who had recovered from COVID-19. CDR3s include the opening cysteine and the closing phenylalanine or tryptophan. The D gene is left open where the match is weak. The size field is filled for only some rows; it gives once, few, many or a size class.

abundance: .; j_gene: TRBJ1-1; d_gene: .; v_gene: TRBV11-2; CDR3nt: TGTGCCAGCAGCTTAGTCCCAGGGAACACTGAAGCTTTCTTT; CDR3aa: CASSLVPGNTEAFF
abundance: .; j_gene: TRBJ2-3; d_gene: TRBD2; v_gene: TRBV5-6; CDR3nt: TGTGCCAGCAGCTTTAGGACTAGCGGGAGAGGAGATACGCAGTATTTT; CDR3aa: CASSFRTSGRGDTQYF
abundance: few; j_gene: TRBJ1-2; d_gene: TRBD1; v_gene: TRBV6-4; CDR3nt: TGTGCCAGCAGACCAGGACAGGGGGTATATGGCTACACCTTC; CDR3aa: CASRPGQGVYGYTF
abundance: .; j_gene: TRBJ2-1; d_gene: .; v_gene: TRBV18; CDR3nt: TGTGCCAGCTCACCAGGACAGTTGAGCTCCTACAATGAGCAGTTCTTC; CDR3aa: CASSPGQLSSYNEQFF
abundance: few; j_gene: TRBJ1-2; d_gene: TRBD1; v_gene: TRBV19; CDR3nt: TGTGCCAGTAGCCGACAGGGGGCGGACGGCTACACCTTC; CDR3aa: CASSRQGADGYTF
abundance: .; j_gene: TRBJ2-7; d_gene: .; v_gene: TRBV15; CDR3nt: TGTGCCACCAGCTTACGACGGGCTGACGAGCAGTACTTC; CDR3aa: CATSLRRADEQYF
abundance: .; j_gene: TRBJ2-7; d_gene: TRBD2; v_gene: TRBV2; CDR3nt: TGTGCCAGCAGCAGGTCGGCGGGAGTGGGTGAGCAGTACTTC; CDR3aa: CASSRSAGVGEQYF
abundance: .; j_gene: TRBJ1-3; d_gene: .; v_gene: TRBV9; CDR3nt: TGTGCCAGCAGCCCCCGACAGTTCCCTGGAAACACCATATATTTT; CDR3aa: CASSPRQFPGNTIYF
abundance: .; j_gene: TRBJ2-2; d_gene: .; v_gene: TRBV30; CDR3nt: TGTGCCTGGAAGAGGGAGGCTAGGCGAGGCGGGGAGCTGTTTTTT; CDR3aa: CAWKREARRGGELFF
abundance: .; j_gene: TRBJ1-2; d_gene: TRBD1; v_gene: TRBV6-1; CDR3nt: TGTGCCAGCAGCGAACTTCAGGGGGCTAACTATGGCTACACCTTC; CDR3aa: CASSELQGANYGYTF
abundance: .; j_gene: TRBJ2-2; d_gene: TRBD1; v_gene: TRBV28; CDR3nt: TGTGCCGGCAGTTTATTAGCAGGGACAGGCCGAACACCGAACACCGGGGAGCTGTTTTTT; CDR3aa: CAGSLLAGTGRTPNTGELFF
abundance: .; j_gene: TRBJ1-1; d_gene: .; v_gene: TRBV28; CDR3nt: TGTGCCAGCAGTAACTCCGGGGAGGGGGACACTGAAGCTTTCTTT; CDR3aa: CASSNSGEGDTEAFF
abundance: few; j_gene: TRBJ1-1; d_gene: TRBD1; v_gene: TRBV20-1; CDR3nt: TGCAGTGCTAGAGATTTTGGGACAGGGGTGAACACTGAAGCTTTCTTT; CDR3aa: CSARDFGTGVNTEAFF
abundance: .; j_gene: TRBJ2-1; d_gene: .; v_gene: TRBV4-2; CDR3nt: TGTGCCAGCAGCCAAGAGCTGGAGGGGCTGGGTGAGCAGTTCTTC; CDR3aa: CASSQELEGLGEQFF
abundance: .; j_gene: TRBJ2-1; d_gene: TRBD2; v_gene: TRBV19; CDR3nt: TGTGCCAGTAGTCCAATGACTTGGACTAGCGGGGGATTCGATGAGCAGTTCTTC; CDR3aa: CASSPMTWTSGGFDEQFF
abundance: .; j_gene: TRBJ1-5; d_gene: .; v_gene: TRBV28; CDR3nt: TGTGCCAGCAGTTCCGGCGGGCAGCCCCAGCATTTT; CDR3aa: CASSSGGQPQHF
abundance: few; j_gene: TRBJ1-5; d_gene: .; v_gene: TRBV7-8; CDR3nt: TGTGCCAGCAGCTTTAATACAGGGTCGCGACAGCCCCAGCATTTT; CDR3aa: CASSFNTGSRQPQHF
abundance: .; j_gene: TRBJ2-5; d_gene: .; v_gene: TRBV12-3/TRBV12-4; CDR3nt: TGTGCCAGCAGTTTATTGGAGGAGACCCAGTACTTC; CDR3aa: CASSLLEETQYF
abundance: .; j_gene: TRBJ1-2; d_gene: .; v_gene: TRBV20-1; CDR3nt: TGCAGTGCTATGGCCTCTCGGGGTGCTGGGGGCTACACCTTC; CDR3aa: CSAMASRGAGGYTF
abundance: .; j_gene: TRBJ2-5; d_gene: .; v_gene: TRBV20-1; CDR3nt: TGCAGTGCCCTGAACCCGCTATGGGAGACCCAGTACTTC; CDR3aa: CSALNPLWETQYF
abundance: few; j_gene: TRBJ2-1; d_gene: .; v_gene: TRBV7-2; CDR3nt: TGTGCCAGCAGCTTTCTGACTAACCCAAGGTATGAGCAGTTCTTC; CDR3aa: CASSFLTNPRYEQFF
abundance: .; j_gene: TRBJ2-3; d_gene: TRBD2; v_gene: TRBV2; CDR3nt: TGTGCCAGCAGTTTTCTAGCGGGAGGTGATACGCAGTATTTT; CDR3aa: CASSFLAGGDTQYF
abundance: .; j_gene: TRBJ1-6; d_gene: .; v_gene: TRBV14; CDR3nt: TGTGCCAGCAGCCAAGAAGAGGGGGGTTATTCACCCCTCCACTTT; CDR3aa: CASSQEEGGYSPLHF